Listed below are T cell receptor beta chains from one sample, sequenced in a study of T cell repertoires in cytomegalovirus infection. Antigens of these TCRs are unknown. TCRdb reanalysed the reads using MiXCR and keeps one entry per CDR3 protein. The sample has 450,000 to 650,000 distinct CDR3 sequences; over 35% are singletons. The sample was cultured PBMCs, taken from culture after CMV antigen stimulation. Receptors originate from a human donor in good health (CMV status not recorded). Some clones in this sample may be carry-over from other donors' samples. The CDR3 runs from the conserved cysteine through the conserved F or W. Fields, in order: V gene, clone size, D gene, J gene, CDR3 DNA, CDR3 protein. The D gene is left open where the match is weak. The size of a clone is reported for some rows only, either as once, few or many, or as a class for expanded clones.

v_gene: TRBV11-2
abundance: once
d_gene: -
j_gene: TRBJ2-1
CDR3nt: TGTGCCAGCAGCTTAGAATCGCGTTCAATTGAGCAGTTCTTC
CDR3aa: CASSLESRSIEQFF

v_gene: TRBV18
abundance: -
d_gene: -
j_gene: TRBJ2-1
CDR3nt: TGTGCCAGCTCACAAGCCCAGCCCCTTTCCAACAATGAGCAGTTCTTC
CDR3aa: CASSQAQPLSNNEQFF

v_gene: TRBV7-2
abundance: -
d_gene: TRBD1
j_gene: TRBJ2-2
CDR3nt: TGTGCCAGCAGCCCCGGGACAGTAACTAACACCGGGGAGCTGTTTTTT
CDR3aa: CASSPGTVTNTGELFF

v_gene: TRBV6-2/TRBV6-3
abundance: -
d_gene: -
j_gene: TRBJ2-1
CDR3nt: TGTGCCAGCAGTTCCCAGCGGAGCTACAATGAGCAGTTCTTC
CDR3aa: CASSSQRSYNEQFF

v_gene: TRBV7-8
abundance: few
d_gene: -
j_gene: TRBJ1-1
CDR3nt: TGTGCCAGCAGCTTAGTTTTCGGGGGCACTGAAGCTTTCTTT
CDR3aa: CASSLVFGGTEAFF

v_gene: TRBV7-6
abundance: -
d_gene: TRBD2
j_gene: TRBJ2-7
CDR3nt: TGTGCCAGCAGCTCCAGGGGTCAGCGGGAGCACGAGCAGTACTTC
CDR3aa: CASSSRGQREHEQYF

v_gene: TRBV12-5
abundance: -
d_gene: TRBD1
j_gene: TRBJ2-1
CDR3nt: TGTGCTAGTGGTTCGGACAGGGGGGGCCCTGGAGGGAATGAGCAGTTCTTC
CDR3aa: CASGSDRGGPGGNEQFF

v_gene: TRBV12-3/TRBV12-4
abundance: -
d_gene: TRBD2
j_gene: TRBJ2-7
CDR3nt: TGTGCCAGCAGCCGGACTAGCGGGAGTTCTTACGAGCAGTACTTC
CDR3aa: CASSRTSGSSYEQYF

v_gene: TRBV5-6
abundance: -
d_gene: TRBD1
j_gene: TRBJ2-3
CDR3nt: TGTGCCAGCAGCCCCCGGACAGGGCTAACAGATACGCAGTATTTT
CDR3aa: CASSPRTGLTDTQYF

v_gene: TRBV4-1
abundance: few
d_gene: TRBD1
j_gene: TRBJ2-2
CDR3nt: TGCGCCAGCAGCCAAGGAAACAGGGGTGACTCCGGGGAGCTGTTTTTT
CDR3aa: CASSQGNRGDSGELFF

v_gene: TRBV6-1
abundance: -
d_gene: -
j_gene: TRBJ2-1
CDR3nt: TGTGCCAGCAGTGCGCTGCCCCCCCATGAGCAGTTCTTC
CDR3aa: CASSALPPHEQFF

v_gene: TRBV7-2
abundance: few
d_gene: -
j_gene: TRBJ1-5
CDR3nt: TGTGCCAGCAGCCGGGGGAGCATGGAAAATCAGCCCCAGCATTTT
CDR3aa: CASSRGSMENQPQHF

v_gene: TRBV12-3/TRBV12-4
abundance: -
d_gene: -
j_gene: TRBJ2-3
CDR3nt: TGTGCCAGCAGTTTCGGCGGTCCTTATCAGTATTTT
CDR3aa: CASSFGGPYQYF

v_gene: TRBV7-9
abundance: -
d_gene: TRBD1
j_gene: TRBJ1-5
CDR3nt: TGTGCCAGCAGCCTTGGACAGGGGGGTTATAGCAATCAGCCCCAGCATTTT
CDR3aa: CASSLGQGGYSNQPQHF

v_gene: TRBV4-3
abundance: -
d_gene: TRBD2
j_gene: TRBJ2-1
CDR3nt: TGCGCCAGCAGCCATCGGACTAGCGGGAGTGAGCAGTTCTTC
CDR3aa: CASSHRTSGSEQFF

v_gene: TRBV7-2
abundance: few
d_gene: TRBD1
j_gene: TRBJ1-6
CDR3nt: TGTGCCAGCAGCTTGTTAACAGGGGGGAGGAATTCACCCCTCCACTTT
CDR3aa: CASSLLTGGRNSPLHF

v_gene: TRBV27
abundance: few
d_gene: -
j_gene: TRBJ2-1
CDR3nt: TGTGCCAGCAGCCTTAACAGCTTCTCCTCCTACAATGAGCAGTTCTTC
CDR3aa: CASSLNSFSSYNEQFF

v_gene: TRBV5-4
abundance: few
d_gene: -
j_gene: TRBJ1-2
CDR3nt: TGTGCCGACACGAGGGTTGACCTTAACTATGGCTACACCTTC
CDR3aa: CADTRVDLNYGYTF

v_gene: TRBV20-1
abundance: -
d_gene: -
j_gene: TRBJ1-6
CDR3nt: TGCAGTGCTAGAGATCGGGAACAGTTAGCGAGGCCCCTCCACTTT
CDR3aa: CSARDREQLARPLHF

v_gene: TRBV28
abundance: -
d_gene: -
j_gene: TRBJ2-1
CDR3nt: TGTGCCAGCAAAATTTCCCAGTCCCATGAGCAGTTCTTC
CDR3aa: CASKISQSHEQFF

v_gene: TRBV4-2
abundance: -
d_gene: -
j_gene: TRBJ2-3
CDR3nt: TGTGCCAGCAGCCAAGATCCAGCCGGCACAGATACGCAGTATTTT
CDR3aa: CASSQDPAGTDTQYF

v_gene: TRBV7-2
abundance: few
d_gene: TRBD1
j_gene: TRBJ2-7
CDR3nt: TGTGCCAGCAGCTTACGACAGGGCCCCTCTGTAGGTTACGAGCAGTACTTC
CDR3aa: CASSLRQGPSVGYEQYF

v_gene: TRBV19
abundance: -
d_gene: -
j_gene: TRBJ1-2
CDR3nt: TGTGCCAGTAGTAGGCCGGGGGGCTACACCTTC
CDR3aa: CASSRPGGYTF

v_gene: TRBV11-2
abundance: -
d_gene: TRBD1
j_gene: TRBJ1-1
CDR3nt: TGTGCCAGCAGCGCCCGGACAGGGGGGGCCACTGAAGCTTTCTTT
CDR3aa: CASSARTGGATEAFF

v_gene: TRBV7-1
abundance: -
d_gene: -
j_gene: TRBJ2-5
CDR3nt: TGTGCCAGCACCGCTTGGGGCGGATCTCGGGCCCAAGAGACCCAGTACTTC
CDR3aa: CASTAWGGSRAQETQYF

v_gene: TRBV6-1
abundance: few
d_gene: -
j_gene: TRBJ2-5
CDR3nt: TGTGCCAGCAGTCTTAACCGGGCCGTCCTAGAGACCCAGTACTTC
CDR3aa: CASSLNRAVLETQYF

v_gene: TRBV18
abundance: -
d_gene: -
j_gene: TRBJ2-5
CDR3nt: TGTGCCAGCTCTCGTACGACGCCCAAAGAGACCCAGTACTTC
CDR3aa: CASSRTTPKETQYF

v_gene: TRBV6-6
abundance: -
d_gene: TRBD1
j_gene: TRBJ1-4
CDR3nt: TGTGCCAGCAGTTACCGGGACAGGGGAGAAAAACTGTTTTTT
CDR3aa: CASSYRDRGEKLFF

v_gene: TRBV7-9
abundance: -
d_gene: -
j_gene: TRBJ1-4
CDR3nt: TGTGCCAGCAGCCGACCTGTTGACGGAGAAAAACTGTTTTTT
CDR3aa: CASSRPVDGEKLFF

v_gene: TRBV7-2
abundance: medium-sized
d_gene: -
j_gene: TRBJ2-1
CDR3nt: TGTGCCAGCAGCTCTCTACCCGGGGACGGCCTAAGGGGGCAGTTCTTC
CDR3aa: CASSSLPGDGLRGQFF

v_gene: TRBV20-1
abundance: -
d_gene: TRBD2
j_gene: TRBJ2-1
CDR3nt: TGCAGTGCTATGGGACTAGCGGGGTCGAATGAGCAGTTCTTC
CDR3aa: CSAMGLAGSNEQFF

v_gene: TRBV7-6
abundance: few
d_gene: -
j_gene: TRBJ2-7
CDR3nt: TGTGCCAGCTCCTTTGGGAAACGCTACGAGCAGTACTTC
CDR3aa: CASSFGKRYEQYF

v_gene: TRBV28
abundance: -
d_gene: -
j_gene: TRBJ2-5
CDR3nt: TGTGCCAGCAGTACCAGGACGGGGATGGGAGAGACCCAGTACTTC
CDR3aa: CASSTRTGMGETQYF

v_gene: TRBV7-6
abundance: -
d_gene: -
j_gene: TRBJ2-5
CDR3nt: TGTGCCAGCAGCTACGGACAGCCACAAGAGACCCAGTACTTC
CDR3aa: CASSYGQPQETQYF

v_gene: TRBV12-3/TRBV12-4
abundance: few
d_gene: TRBD1
j_gene: TRBJ1-3
CDR3nt: TGTGCCATATCTCAGACAGGGCCGGGCACCATATATTTT
CDR3aa: CAISQTGPGTIYF

v_gene: TRBV20-1
abundance: -
d_gene: -
j_gene: TRBJ1-5
CDR3nt: TGCAGTGCTACCCGAGGGGCAAGCAATCAGCCCCAGCATTTT
CDR3aa: CSATRGASNQPQHF

v_gene: TRBV10-3
abundance: few
d_gene: TRBD1
j_gene: TRBJ2-7
CDR3nt: TGTGCCATCAGTGAACAGGGGTACGAGCAGTACTTC
CDR3aa: CAISEQGYEQYF

v_gene: TRBV7-2
abundance: few
d_gene: -
j_gene: TRBJ2-1
CDR3nt: TGTGCCAGCAGCTTTAGCGTTAACAATGAGCAGTTCTTC
CDR3aa: CASSFSVNNEQFF

v_gene: TRBV12-3/TRBV12-4
abundance: -
d_gene: TRBD2
j_gene: TRBJ2-7
CDR3nt: TGTGCCAGCAGGACTGGGACTAGCGGGACCTACGAGCAGTACTTC
CDR3aa: CASRTGTSGTYEQYF

v_gene: TRBV6-6
abundance: -
d_gene: -
j_gene: TRBJ2-7
CDR3nt: TGTGCCAGCATTTCTAGTTTGGGGTCCTACGAGCAGTACTTC
CDR3aa: CASISSLGSYEQYF

v_gene: TRBV7-2
abundance: few
d_gene: -
j_gene: TRBJ1-5
CDR3nt: TGTGCCAGCAGCTTCACCAATGGCGAGCCCCAGCATTTT
CDR3aa: CASSFTNGEPQHF

v_gene: TRBV12-5
abundance: few
d_gene: -
j_gene: TRBJ1-5
CDR3nt: TGTGCTAGTGGTTTGGTACGTAGGGGGGGTCAGCCCCAGCATTTT
CDR3aa: CASGLVRRGGQPQHF

v_gene: TRBV12-3/TRBV12-4
abundance: few
d_gene: -
j_gene: TRBJ1-5
CDR3nt: TGTGCCAGCAGTTTTCAATGGAAGGTACTGAGCAATCAGCCCCAGCATTTT
CDR3aa: CASSFQWKVLSNQPQHF

v_gene: TRBV10-3
abundance: few
d_gene: -
j_gene: TRBJ2-1
CDR3nt: TGTGCCACCCTCCGGGTTACCCCTTTTTACAATGAGCAGTTCTTC
CDR3aa: CATLRVTPFYNEQFF

v_gene: TRBV7-2
abundance: -
d_gene: -
j_gene: TRBJ2-5
CDR3nt: TGTGCCAGCAGCTGGGTGGGGCACCAAGAGACCCAGTACTTC
CDR3aa: CASSWVGHQETQYF

v_gene: TRBV12-3/TRBV12-4
abundance: few
d_gene: -
j_gene: TRBJ2-3
CDR3nt: TGTGCCAGCAGCCAAGCCCCGGAGACCCCAGATACGCAGTATTTT
CDR3aa: CASSQAPETPDTQYF

v_gene: TRBV29-1
abundance: -
d_gene: TRBD1
j_gene: TRBJ1-4
CDR3nt: TGCAGCGTCACCGGGACAGGGGGCGAAAAACTGTTTTTT
CDR3aa: CSVTGTGGEKLFF

v_gene: TRBV7-2
abundance: -
d_gene: -
j_gene: TRBJ2-1
CDR3nt: TGTGCCAGCAGCTTAAAATTGGGAAGCTACAATGAGCAGTTCTTC
CDR3aa: CASSLKLGSYNEQFF

v_gene: TRBV6-5
abundance: -
d_gene: TRBD1
j_gene: TRBJ1-2
CDR3nt: TGTGCCAGCAGTTACTCTGGGGACAGCTATGGCTACACCTTC
CDR3aa: CASSYSGDSYGYTF

v_gene: TRBV2
abundance: -
d_gene: -
j_gene: TRBJ2-7
CDR3nt: TGTGCTACGGCCACTGCCTACGAGCAGTACTTC
CDR3aa: CATATAYEQYF

v_gene: TRBV7-2
abundance: few
d_gene: -
j_gene: TRBJ2-5
CDR3nt: TGTGCCAGCAGCTTAAAATTAGGGCAAGAGACCCAGTACTTC
CDR3aa: CASSLKLGQETQYF

v_gene: TRBV2
abundance: -
d_gene: -
j_gene: TRBJ2-5
CDR3nt: TGTGCCAGCAGTGAAGCAGCCGGCGGGACCCAGTACTTC
CDR3aa: CASSEAAGGTQYF

v_gene: TRBV7-6
abundance: -
d_gene: -
j_gene: TRBJ2-1
CDR3nt: TGTGCCAGCAGTAACCAACGGGGGGAGCAGTTCTTC
CDR3aa: CASSNQRGEQFF

v_gene: TRBV7-2
abundance: few
d_gene: TRBD2
j_gene: TRBJ2-3
CDR3nt: TGTGCCAGCAGCTTAGTAGGTAGCGGGGGGGCAGGAGATACGCAGTATTTT
CDR3aa: CASSLVGSGGAGDTQYF

v_gene: TRBV20-1
abundance: -
d_gene: -
j_gene: TRBJ1-6
CDR3nt: TGCAGTGCTAGACCGTACAAGGACTCACCCCTCCACTTT
CDR3aa: CSARPYKDSPLHF

v_gene: TRBV7-2
abundance: -
d_gene: -
j_gene: TRBJ1-5
CDR3nt: TGTGCCAGCAGCCTTAGGGCGGCCAATCAGCCCCAGCATTTT
CDR3aa: CASSLRAANQPQHF

v_gene: TRBV7-2
abundance: -
d_gene: -
j_gene: TRBJ1-5
CDR3nt: TGTGCCAGCAGCTTAGGCGGGGCCCAAGGGACCCAGCATTTT
CDR3aa: CASSLGGAQGTQHF